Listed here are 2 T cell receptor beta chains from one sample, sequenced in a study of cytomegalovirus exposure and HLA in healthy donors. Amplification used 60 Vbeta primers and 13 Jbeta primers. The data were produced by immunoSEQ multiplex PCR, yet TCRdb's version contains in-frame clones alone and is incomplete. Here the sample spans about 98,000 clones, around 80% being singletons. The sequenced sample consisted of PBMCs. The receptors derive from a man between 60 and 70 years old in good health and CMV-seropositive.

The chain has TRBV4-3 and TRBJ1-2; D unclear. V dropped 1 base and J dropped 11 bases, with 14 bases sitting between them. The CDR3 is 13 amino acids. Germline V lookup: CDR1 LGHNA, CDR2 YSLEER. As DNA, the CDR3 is TGCGCCAGCAGCCAAGTTGGGCCTCCTGGGTACACCTTC. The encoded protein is CASSQVGPPGYTF.

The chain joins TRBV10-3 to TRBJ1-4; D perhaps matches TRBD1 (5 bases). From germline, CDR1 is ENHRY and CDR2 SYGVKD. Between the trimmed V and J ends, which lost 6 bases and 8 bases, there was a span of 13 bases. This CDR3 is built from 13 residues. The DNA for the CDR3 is TGTGCCATCAGACCAGGGTGGCAAGAAAAACTGTTTTTT. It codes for CAIRPGWQEKLFF.